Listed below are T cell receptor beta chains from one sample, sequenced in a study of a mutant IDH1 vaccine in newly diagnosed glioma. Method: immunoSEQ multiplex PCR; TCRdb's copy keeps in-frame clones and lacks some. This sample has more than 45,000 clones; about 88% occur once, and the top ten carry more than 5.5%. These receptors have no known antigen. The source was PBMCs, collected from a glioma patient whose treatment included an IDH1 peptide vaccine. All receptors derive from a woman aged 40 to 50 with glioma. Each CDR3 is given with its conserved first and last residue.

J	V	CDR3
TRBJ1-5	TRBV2	CASSKERVRNQPQHF
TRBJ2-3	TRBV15	CATSPPVVDTQYF
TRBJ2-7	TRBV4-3	CASSQGEGRHEQYF
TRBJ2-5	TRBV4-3	CASSRGAGGPQETQYF
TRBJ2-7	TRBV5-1	CASSLGGVGLAGFSYEQYF
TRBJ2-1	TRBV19	CASRGVPDEQFF
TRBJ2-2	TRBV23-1	CASSRGSGSLDTGELFF
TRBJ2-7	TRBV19	CASSMEAHEQYF
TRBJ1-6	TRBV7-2	CASSLEDRGYNSPLHF
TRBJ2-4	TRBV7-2	CASSLAFPGVGTKNIQYF
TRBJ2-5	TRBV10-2	CATTLLGDQETQYF
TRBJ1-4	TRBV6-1	CASSGEKLFF
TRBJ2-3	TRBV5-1	CASSLATSGGPGGTDTQYF
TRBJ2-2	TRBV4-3	CASSRPRAEHRGAVF
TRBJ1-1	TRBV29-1	CSVQGRGNTEAFF
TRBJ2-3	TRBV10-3	CAIGRAGDTDTQYF
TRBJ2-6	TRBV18	CASRSTGSSGANVLTF
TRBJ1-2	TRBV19	CASSPRTGTVGYTF
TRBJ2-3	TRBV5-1	CASSSGARNTDTQYF